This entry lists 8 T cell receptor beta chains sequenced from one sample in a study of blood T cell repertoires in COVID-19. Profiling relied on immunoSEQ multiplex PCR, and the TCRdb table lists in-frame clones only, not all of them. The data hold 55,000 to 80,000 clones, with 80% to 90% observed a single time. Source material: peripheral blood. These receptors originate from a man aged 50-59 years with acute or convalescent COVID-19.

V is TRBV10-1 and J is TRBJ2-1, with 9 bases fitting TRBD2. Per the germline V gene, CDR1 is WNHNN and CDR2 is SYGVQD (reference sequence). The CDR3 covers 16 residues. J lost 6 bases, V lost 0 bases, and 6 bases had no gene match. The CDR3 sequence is CASSESSGRGSNEQFF. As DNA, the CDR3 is TGCGCCAGCAGTGAGTCTAGCGGGAGAGGTTCCAATGAGCAGTTCTTC.

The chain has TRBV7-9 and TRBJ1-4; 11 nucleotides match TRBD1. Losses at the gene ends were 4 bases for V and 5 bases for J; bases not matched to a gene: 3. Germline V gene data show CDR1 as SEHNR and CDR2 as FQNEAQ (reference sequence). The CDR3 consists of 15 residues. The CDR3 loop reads CASSYGTGGNEKLFF. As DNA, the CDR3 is TGTGCCAGCAGCTACGGGACAGGGGGGAATGAAAAACTGTTTTTT.

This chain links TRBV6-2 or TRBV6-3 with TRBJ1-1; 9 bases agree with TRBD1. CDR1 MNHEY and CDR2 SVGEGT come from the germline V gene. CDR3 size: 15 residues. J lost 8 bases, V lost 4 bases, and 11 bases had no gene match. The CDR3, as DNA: TGTGCCAGCAGTTCCCCGGGACAGGGATCCCCCGAAGCTTTCTTT. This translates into CASSSPGQGSPEAFF.

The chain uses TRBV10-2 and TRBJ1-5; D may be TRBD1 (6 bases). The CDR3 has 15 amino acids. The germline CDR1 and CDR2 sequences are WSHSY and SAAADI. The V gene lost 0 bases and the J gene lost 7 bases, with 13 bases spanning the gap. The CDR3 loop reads CASSESRGQGQPQHF. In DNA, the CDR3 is TGCGCCAGCAGTGAGTCGCGGGGGCAGGGACAGCCCCAGCATTTT.

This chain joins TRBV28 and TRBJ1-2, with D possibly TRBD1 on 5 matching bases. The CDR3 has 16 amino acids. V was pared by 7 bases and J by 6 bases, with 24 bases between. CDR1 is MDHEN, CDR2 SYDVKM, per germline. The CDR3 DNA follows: TGTGCCAGCATAAGGTCGGGGCACCTAACGGGAGATGGCTACACCTTC. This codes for CASIRSGHLTGDGYTF.

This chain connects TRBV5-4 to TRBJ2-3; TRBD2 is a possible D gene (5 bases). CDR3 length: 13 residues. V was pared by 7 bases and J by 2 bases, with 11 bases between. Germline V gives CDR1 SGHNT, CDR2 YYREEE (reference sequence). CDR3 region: CASQKRVTDTQYF. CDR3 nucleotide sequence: TGTGCCAGCCAAAAGAGGGTCACAGATACGCAGTATTTT.

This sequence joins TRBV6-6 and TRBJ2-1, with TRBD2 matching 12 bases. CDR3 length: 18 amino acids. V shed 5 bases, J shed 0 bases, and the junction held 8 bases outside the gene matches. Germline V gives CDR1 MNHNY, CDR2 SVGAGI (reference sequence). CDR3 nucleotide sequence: TGTGCCAGCAGTCGAGGGCTAGCGGGAGGGAGCTCCTACAATGAGCAGTTCTTC. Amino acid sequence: CASSRGLAGGSSYNEQFF.

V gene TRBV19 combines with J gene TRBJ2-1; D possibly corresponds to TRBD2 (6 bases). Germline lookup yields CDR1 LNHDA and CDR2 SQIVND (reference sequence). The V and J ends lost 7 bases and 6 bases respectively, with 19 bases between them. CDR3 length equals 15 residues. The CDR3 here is CASNLGGASGNEQFF. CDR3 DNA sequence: TGTGCCAGTAACTTGGGCGGGGCTTCGGGCAATGAGCAGTTCTTC.